One sample yielded the 3 T cell receptor beta chains listed below, sequenced in a study of cytomegalovirus exposure and HLA in healthy donors (dated by TCRdb to 2017 to 2019). Receptors were amplified or captured by the immunoSEQ multiplex PCR assay. A mixture of 60 forward primers for TCR Vbeta segments and 13 reverse primers for TCR Jbeta segments was used in the multiplex PCR. TCRdb's version of the immuneACCESS table is confined to in-frame rearrangements and falls short of the full clone set. An unresolved V gene accounts for under half of the shortfall where checked; the remainder is of unknown origin. Present in this sample are tens of thousands of clones, 70% to 85% of which were seen just once. The ten largest clones add up to 15% to 20% of the sample. The sequenced sample was PBMCs. The receptors shown here come from a man aged 70 or older in good health and CMV-seropositive.

This clone came up a few times. The V gene is TRBV6-5, the J gene TRBJ2-7, with a weak D call TRBD2 (6 bases). Germline V gives CDR1 MNHEY, CDR2 SVGAGI. The CDR3 has 12 amino acids. V lost 6 bases and J lost 7, with 13 bases in between. The CDR3, as DNA: TGTGCCAGCAGGAGCGCAGGAGGGGAGCAGTACTTC. Translation: CASRSAGGEQYF.

For the CDR3, the DNA is TGCAGCGTTCTGGTGGGGCGGGGGTACCAAGAGACCCAGTACTTC. The encoded protein is CSVLVGRGYQETQYF. The V call is TRBV29-1, the J call TRBJ2-5, with 7 positions matching TRBD2. The V gene's germline CDR1 is SQVTM and CDR2 ANQGSEA. Trimming cost V 5 bases and J 0 bases; bases outside gene matches: 9. The CDR3 loop spans 15 amino acids.

This clone was picked up one time. This sequence joins TRBV5-1 and TRBJ1-5; 8 positions agree with TRBD1. Germline V gene sequence: CDR1 SGHRS, CDR2 YFSETQ. V gave up 2 bases and J gave up 7 bases; unmatched junction bases: 5. This CDR3 comprises 14 residues. This CDR3 is CASSLGQGGQPQHF. In DNA, the CDR3 is TGCGCCAGCAGCTTAGGACAGGGTGGCCAGCCCCAGCATTTT.